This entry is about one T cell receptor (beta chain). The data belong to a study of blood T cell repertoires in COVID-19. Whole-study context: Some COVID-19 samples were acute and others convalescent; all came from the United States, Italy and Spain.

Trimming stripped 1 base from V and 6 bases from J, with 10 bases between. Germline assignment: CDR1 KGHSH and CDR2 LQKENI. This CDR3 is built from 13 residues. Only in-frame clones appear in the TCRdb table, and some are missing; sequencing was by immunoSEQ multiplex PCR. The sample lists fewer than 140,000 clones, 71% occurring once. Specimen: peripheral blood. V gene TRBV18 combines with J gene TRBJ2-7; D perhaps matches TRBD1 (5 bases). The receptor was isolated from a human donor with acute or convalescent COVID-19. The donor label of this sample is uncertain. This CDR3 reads CASSPQDIREQYF. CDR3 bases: TGTGCCAGCTCACCACAGGACATTCGCGAGCAGTACTTC.